Included here is one T cell receptor (beta chain) sequence, with context. Its antigen is undetermined. The sample comes from a study of T cell clonotyping in hematopoietic cell transplantation. The study's findings and limits: After transplant, recipient diversity fell while pathologically expanded clonotypes grew through day 180. At the given depth, recipient repertoires were over 95% de novo clonotypes.

TCRdb's table, derived via immunoSEQ multiplex PCR, lists solely in-frame clones and lacks some. Among about 69,000 clones listed, around 96% were seen once. The CDR3 is made up of 12 amino acids. V lost 7 bases, J lost 8 bases, and 6 bases stayed unmatched. Germline V gene sequence: CDR1 GTSNPN, CDR2 SVGIG (reference sequence). Time point defined: recipient sample about 28 days before transplant, after cytoreduction. Recipients were bled about 28 days pretransplant and at posttransplant days 30, 100, 180. This material consisted of peripheral blood mononuclear cells, taken before stem cell transplant. The receptor was derived from a woman aged 45-65 years with acute myeloid leukemia. Some clones in this sample may be carry-over from other donors' samples. This chain connects TRBV30 to TRBJ2-4, with TRBD1 matching over 9 bases. The CDR3 sequence: CAFGTGRDIQYF. The CDR3 DNA reads TGTGCCTTTGGGACAGGGAGAGACATTCAGTACTTC.